Listed below are T cell receptor beta chains from one sample, sequenced in a study of blood T cells in healthy people across ages. TCRdb called the 5' RACE reads again in MiXCR, with one record for every CDR3 protein. This table has roughly 700,000 distinct CDR3 sequences, around 32% appearing once. The sequenced sample was blood. The receptors shown here come from a woman older than 75 in good health. Each CDR3 is given with its conserved first and last residue. D genes are given only for firm matches. Expanded clones get a size class; other rows say once, few or many, or leave the size out.

>-|17|-|TRBJ1-5|TRBV19
TGTGCCAGTAGTATGGGAATTGCAGGGCCTTACAATCAGCCCCAGCATTTT
CASSMGIAGPYNQPQHF
>-|14|-|TRBJ2-7|TRBV7-2
TGTGCCAGCAGCCCCGGGTCGGTTATTCACGAGCAGTACTTC
CASSPGSVIHEQYF
>few|13|-|TRBJ1-3|TRBV2
TGTGCCAGCAGTCGCGGACTGGGAAACACCATATATTTT
CASSRGLGNTIYF
>few|15|-|TRBJ1-1|TRBV18
TGTGCCAGCTCACCACTGGACACGTTGGGGACTGAAGCTTTCTTT
CASSPLDTLGTEAFF
>many|14|TRBD1|TRBJ2-1|TRBV12-3/TRBV12-4
TGTGCCAGCAGTTTGAGTGGACAGGGCAATGAGCAGTTCTTC
CASSLSGQGNEQFF
>-|16|TRBD2|TRBJ2-5|TRBV10-3
TGTGCCATCAGTGGGGCTAGCGGGGGGACGTACAATGAGCAGTACTTC
CAISGASGGTYNEQYF
>many|15|TRBD1|TRBJ2-7|TRBV7-2
TGTGCCAGCAGCTTCGTAGGGACAGGAGGCCACGAGCAGTACTTC
CASSFVGTGGHEQYF
>-|14|-|TRBJ1-5|TRBV12-3/TRBV12-4
TGTGCCAGCAGTTTAGACAGGGTCGATCAGCCCCAGCATTTT
CASSLDRVDQPQHF
>-|17|TRBD2|TRBJ2-7|TRBV20-1
TGCAGTGCCGGAGGGTTCCGTCTAGCGGGGGGGGTCTACGAGCAGTACTTC
CSAGGFRLAGGVYEQYF
>few|15|-|TRBJ2-1|TRBV30
TGTGCCTGGAGTGAGGACTCGAGCTCCTACAATGAGCAGTTCTTC
CAWSEDSSSYNEQFF